The rows below give T cell receptor beta chains drawn from one sample of a study of T cell responses to AZD1222 COVID-19 vaccine. The data were produced by immunoSEQ multiplex PCR, yet TCRdb's version contains in-frame clones alone and is incomplete. The table lists about 140,000 clones, approximately 93% of them singletons. The input for sequencing was peripheral blood, taken on day 0 of MenACWY control vaccination. The receptors were gathered from an adult in good health. Each CDR3 is given with its conserved first and last residue. A D gene is named only where the DNA matches it firmly. Some rows have no size entry. The others give once, few or many, or a class for an expanded clone.

J gene	D gene	V gene	clone size	CDR3 length	CDR3 protein	CDR3 DNA
TRBJ1-2	.	TRBV27	.	16	CASSSLPDLNQGGYTF	TGTGCCAGCAGTTCCCTCCCGGACTTAAACCAGGGGGGCTACACCTTC
TRBJ2-3	.	TRBV7-9	.	12	CASSLPLDTQYF	TGTGCCAGCAGCCTACCCCTAGATACGCAGTATTTT
TRBJ1-1	TRBD1	TRBV28	.	15	CASRPSTGEFAEAFF	TGTGCCAGCAGGCCGTCAACAGGGGAGTTCGCTGAAGCTTTCTTT
TRBJ1-2	TRBD1	TRBV9	.	15	CASSRSGTGNYGYTF	TGTGCCAGCAGCCGGTCAGGGACAGGGAACTATGGCTACACCTTC
TRBJ1-1	.	TRBV7-3	.	15	CASSRVPGGNTEAFF	TGTGCCAGCAGCCGGGTCCCGGGTGGAAACACTGAAGCTTTCTTT
TRBJ2-2	TRBD2	TRBV19	.	18	CASSPRVAGAPGTGELFF	TGTGCCAGTAGTCCCCGGGTAGCGGGAGCCCCGGGCACCGGGGAGCTGTTTTTT
TRBJ2-1	.	TRBV19	.	16	CASSILASRTYNEQFF	TGTGCCAGTAGTATCCTGGCTAGCAGAACCTACAATGAGCAGTTCTTC
TRBJ1-5	TRBD1	TRBV2	.	15	CASSEWGTGGQPQHF	TGTGCCAGCAGTGAATGGGGGACAGGGGGTCAGCCCCAGCATTTT
TRBJ1-6	.	TRBV5-1	.	14	CASSLAGHGSPLHF	TGCGCCAGCAGCTTAGCTGGGCACGGTTCACCCCTCCACTTT
TRBJ1-1	TRBD1	TRBV2	.	14	CASRPTGENTEAFF	TGTGCCAGCAGACCGACAGGGGAGAACACTGAAGCTTTCTTT
TRBJ1-2	TRBD1	TRBV19	.	14	CASSPDRGTYGYTF	TGTGCCAGTAGCCCGGACAGGGGGACCTATGGCTACACCTTC
TRBJ2-5	TRBD2	TRBV2	once	15	CASSGLAGGGETQYF	TGTGCCAGCAGTGGACTAGCGGGAGGGGGAGAGACCCAGTACTTC
TRBJ1-1	TRBD1	TRBV6-5	.	14	CASSSHRGLTEAFF	TGTGCCAGCAGTTCCCACAGGGGGTTGACTGAAGCTTTCTTT
TRBJ2-5	.	TRBV11-1	.	13	CASSLEVLGTQYF	TGTGCCAGCAGCTTAGAGGTTCTGGGGACCCAGTACTTC
TRBJ1-6	.	TRBV18	once	17	CASSPYRVEGRNSPLHF	TGTGCCAGCTCACCTTACAGGGTCGAGGGGCGAAATTCACCCCTCCACTTT
TRBJ2-1	.	TRBV9	.	13	CASSPSRDGEQFF	TGTGCCAGCAGCCCAAGCCGAGATGGTGAGCAGTTCTTC
TRBJ2-1	.	TRBV27	.	16	CASSFSSGQTYNEQFF	TGTGCCAGCAGTTTTTCATCGGGGCAAACCTACAATGAGCAGTTCTTC
TRBJ2-1	.	TRBV5-4	.	16	CASSLGVTELNNEQFF	TGTGCCAGCAGCTTGGGCGTGACAGAACTCAACAATGAGCAGTTCTTC
TRBJ2-3	TRBD1	TRBV10-1	.	17	CASSELSWTGVEDTQYF	TGCGCCAGCAGTGAGTTATCTTGGACAGGGGTTGAAGATACGCAGTATTTT
TRBJ1-2	TRBD1	TRBV5-1	.	13	CASRRTGHSGYTF	TGCGCCAGCAGACGGACAGGGCATAGTGGCTACACCTTC
TRBJ1-5	.	TRBV5-1	few	14	CASSSDGSNQPQHF	TGCGCCAGCAGCTCGGACGGTAGCAATCAGCCCCAGCATTTT
TRBJ2-5	.	TRBV9	.	12	CASSATGETQYF	TGTGCCAGCAGCGCCACCGGGGAGACCCAGTACTTC
TRBJ2-6	.	TRBV5-1	.	15	CASRDGLSGANVLTF	TGCGCCAGCAGGGACGGCCTCTCTGGGGCCAACGTCCTGACTTTC
TRBJ2-7	.	TRBV30	.	15	CAWSAFAGKSYEQYF	TGTGCCTGGAGCGCATTCGCGGGGAAATCCTACGAGCAGTACTTC
TRBJ1-1	.	TRBV27	.	14	CASSLSRGRAEAFF	TGTGCCAGCAGTTTATCCCGGGGGAGAGCTGAAGCTTTCTTT
TRBJ1-6	.	TRBV2	.	14	CASSEARVGSPLHF	TGTGCCAGCAGTGAAGCCAGGGTCGGGTCACCCCTCCACTTT
TRBJ1-5	.	TRBV12-5	.	15	CASARREGSNQPQHF	TGTGCTAGTGCCCGGAGAGAGGGTAGCAATCAGCCCCAGCATTTT
TRBJ2-1	.	TRBV9	once	15	CASSVMGIENNEQFF	TGTGCCAGCAGCGTAATGGGAATAGAGAACAATGAGCAGTTCTTC
TRBJ1-1	.	TRBV9	.	14	CASSVVTDGIEAFF	TGTGCCAGCAGCGTAGTGACGGATGGGATTGAAGCTTTCTTT
TRBJ1-1	TRBD1	TRBV6-5	once	14	CASSYGQGHTEAFF	TGTGCCAGCAGTTACGGACAGGGCCACACTGAAGCTTTCTTT
TRBJ1-1	.	TRBV6-5	.	15	CASSYKATGVIEAFF	TGTGCCAGCAGTTACAAAGCGACAGGCGTTATTGAAGCTTTCTTT
TRBJ1-6	TRBD1	TRBV2	.	13	CASSDRGYSPLHF	TGTGCCAGCAGCGACAGGGGGTATTCACCCCTCCACTTT
TRBJ2-3	TRBD2	TRBV24-1	.	17	CATSDRVLAGGADTQYF	TGTGCCACCAGTGATCGTGTACTAGCGGGAGGTGCAGATACGCAGTATTTT
TRBJ1-1	.	TRBV11-2	.	15	CASSPTPGPLFRAFF	TGTGCCAGCAGCCCGACCCCGGGACCCCTTTTTCGAGCTTTCTTT
TRBJ1-5	.	TRBV15	.	14	CATSTRRAGQPQHF	TGTGCCACCAGCACTCGGAGGGCGGGTCAGCCCCAGCATTTT
TRBJ1-1	.	TRBV5-6	.	13	CASSSTVNTEAFF	TGTGCCAGCAGCTCGACAGTGAACACTGAAGCTTTCTTT
TRBJ2-2	.	TRBV27	.	15	CASSPYREYTGELFF	TGTGCCAGCAGCCCCTACAGGGAATACACCGGGGAGCTGTTTTTT
TRBJ2-7	TRBD2	TRBV6-6	.	13	CATSLAGNYEQYF	TGTGCCACTTCACTAGCGGGAAACTACGAGCAGTACTTC
TRBJ2-2	.	TRBV7-9	.	15	CASSLAGPDTGELFF	TGTGCCAGCAGCTTAGCGGGACCAGACACCGGGGAGCTGTTTTTT
TRBJ1-2	TRBD1	TRBV6-2/TRBV6-3	few	15	CASSYTRDRAYGYTF	TGTGCCAGCAGTTACACGCGGGACAGGGCCTATGGCTACACCTTC
TRBJ2-7	.	TRBV11-1	.	13	CASSFGASYEQYF	TGTGCCAGCAGCTTCGGGGCCTCCTACGAGCAGTACTTC
TRBJ1-1	.	TRBV30	.	12	CAWSPLFPEAFF	TGTGCCTGGAGCCCACTCTTTCCTGAAGCTTTCTTT
TRBJ1-6	.	TRBV13	.	13	CASSLRSNSPLHF	TGTGCCAGCAGCTTAAGGAGTAATTCACCCCTCCACTTT
TRBJ1-1	TRBD1	TRBV9	.	13	CASSPGTGDKAFF	TGTGCCAGCAGCCCGGGGACAGGAGATAAAGCTTTCTTT
TRBJ1-2	TRBD1	TRBV4-3	.	15	CASSQLPGTDYGYTF	TGCGCCAGCAGCCAACTCCCCGGGACAGACTATGGCTACACCTTC
TRBJ2-2	TRBD1	TRBV27	.	16	CASTLGTGYSTGELFF	TGTGCCAGCACCTTGGGGACAGGGTATAGCACCGGGGAGCTGTTTTTT
TRBJ2-7	TRBD1	TRBV5-1	few	14	CASSLDRGGYEQYF	TGCGCCAGCAGCTTGGACAGGGGTGGTTACGAGCAGTACTTC
TRBJ2-1	TRBD2	TRBV6-5	.	13	CASMRGGRNEQFF	TGTGCCAGCATGCGGGGGGGCCGGAATGAGCAGTTCTTC
TRBJ1-1	TRBD1	TRBV5-6	.	15	CASSFGTGLNTEAFF	TGTGCCAGCAGTTTTGGGACAGGCCTGAACACTGAAGCTTTCTTT
TRBJ1-3	.	TRBV6-5	.	14	CASGKTVPGNTIYF	TGTGCCAGCGGAAAGACAGTGCCTGGAAACACCATATATTTT
TRBJ2-6	TRBD1	TRBV6-5	.	15	CASSDRGSGANVLTF	TGTGCCAGCAGCGACAGGGGGAGTGGGGCCAACGTCCTGACTTTC
TRBJ1-2	.	TRBV5-1	.	14	CASSPNRDFYGYTF	TGCGCCAGCAGCCCCAACAGGGACTTCTATGGCTACACCTTC
TRBJ1-1	.	TRBV6-5	.	11	CASSYSQKAFF	TGTGCCAGCAGTTACTCGCAGAAAGCTTTCTTT